This T cell receptor (beta chain) was sequenced in a study of response to subunit inactivated influenza vaccine. Study-level results: Only a handful of new T cells, the authors suggested, are recruited with each seasonal influenza vaccination.

Per the germline V gene, CDR1 is SGHDT and CDR2 is YYEEEE. With 3 bases clipped from V and 1 base from J, the junction kept 5 bases outside the gene matches. This CDR3 spans 15 amino acids. This clonotype was seen more than once but under ten times. Its cognate antigen is unknown. TCRdb redid the calling of the RT-PCR reads with MiXCR, one entry per CDR3 protein. The table records over 800,000 distinct CDR3 sequences, 20% to 25% of them present only once. The sample in question was PBMCs from blood, obtained 5 days after vaccination. The chain employs TRBV5-6 and TRBJ2-3; 7 nucleotides agree with TRBD1. The clonotype comes from a man aged 50-59 years who received an inactivated influenza vaccine. CDR3 coding DNA: TGTGCCAGCAGCTGGTCCGGGACAGGCACAGATACGCAGTATTTT. Protein: CASSWSGTGTDTQYF.